The 10 T cell receptor beta chains listed next were all sequenced from one sample in a study of blood T cell repertoires in COVID-19. Libraries were prepared by immunoSEQ multiplex PCR; TCRdb keeps only in-frame clonotypes and omits some of them. This sample has about 250,000 clones, with around 86% found just once. Sequenced sample: peripheral blood. Every receptor here comes from a woman aged 25 to 39 with active or convalescent COVID-19.

This chain links TRBV7-6 with TRBJ1-3; TRBD1 matches 9 bases. CDR1 is SGHVS, CDR2 FNYEAQ, per germline. V was pared by 6 bases and J by 0 bases, with 6 bases of the junction left unmatched. The CDR3 is 16 residues long. The CDR3 spells CASSQQGARSGNTIYF. CDR3 coding DNA: TGTGCCAGCAGTCAACAGGGGGCCCGCTCTGGAAACACCATATATTTT.

The CDR3 reads CASSEVTGDGYTF. CDR3 nucleotide sequence: TGTGCCAGCAGTGAAGTAACAGGGGATGGCTACACCTTC. The V gene is TRBV2, the J gene TRBJ1-2, with 7 bases that match TRBD1. The CDR3 sequence is 13 residues long. V shed 1 base, J shed 6 bases, and the junction held 2 bases outside the gene matches. In germline, CDR1 is SNHLY, CDR2 FYNNEI.

The V gene is TRBV5-1, the J gene TRBJ1-3; D is undetermined. CDR1 SGHRS and CDR2 YFSETQ come from the germline V gene. V lost 0 bases and J 0 bases, leaving 13 bases between the germline ends. The CDR3 length is 17 residues. Here the CDR3 DNA reads TGCGCCAGCAGCTTGGATTCAGTTTGGGCCTCTGGAAACACCATATATTTT. Its protein product is CASSLDSVWASGNTIYF.

This rearrangement joins TRBV4-2 to TRBJ2-5, with 11 bases lining up with TRBD2. V shed 1 base, J shed 5 bases, and the junction held 6 bases outside the gene matches. The germline gives CDR1 LGHNA, CDR2 YNFKEQ. This CDR3 region has 16 residues. The CDR3 is CASSQGIAGGPETQYF. The DNA of the CDR3 is TGTGCCAGCAGCCAAGGAATAGCGGGGGGGCCTGAGACCCAGTACTTC.

Only one count was recorded for this clone. V is TRBV6-5 and J is TRBJ2-1, with D hard to call. V was pared by 2 bases and J by 2 bases, with 10 bases between. Germline values: CDR1 MNHEY, CDR2 SVGAGI. The CDR3 consists of 15 residues. CDR3: CASSYVATTYNEQFF. DNA of the CDR3: TGTGCCAGCAGTTACGTCGCGACAACCTACAATGAGCAGTTCTTC.

V is TRBV9 and J is TRBJ2-2; 7 bases are shared with TRBD1. Per the germline V gene, CDR1 is SGDLS and CDR2 is YYNGEE. The CDR3 covers 14 residues. Trimming removed 4 bases from V and 5 bases from J; junction bases left unmatched: 5. CDR3 residues: CASSPSGQTGELFF. CDR3 DNA: TGTGCCAGCAGCCCATCGGGACAGACCGGGGAGCTGTTTTTT.

The chain recombines TRBV24-1 with TRBJ2-1; D uncertain. The V gene's germline CDR1 is KGHDR and CDR2 SFDVKD. Trimming removed 12 bases at V and 6 bases at J, with 14 bases between. The CDR3 extends over 12 amino acids. The CDR3 DNA sequence: TGTGCCGCGAGTAGTTTGCGCAATGAGCAGTTCTTC. Encoded protein: CAASSLRNEQFF.

The chain has TRBV5-6 and TRBJ2-7; 7 bases agree with TRBD2. V shed 2 bases and J 2 bases; nucleotides not matched to a gene: 16. Germline assignment: CDR1 SGHDT and CDR2 YYEEEE. The CDR3 is 18 residues long. CDR3 sequence reads: CASSFGSRGVRLTYEQYF. For the CDR3, the DNA is TGTGCCAGCAGCTTCGGGAGTCGGGGGGTGAGGCTCACCTACGAGCAGTACTTC. The entire variable domain, with the rest obtained from reference TRBV5-6 and TRBJ2-7, is as follows: DAGVTQSPTHLIKTRGQQVTLRCSPKSGHDTVSWYQQALGQGPQFIFQYYEEEERQRGNFPDRFSGHQFPNYSSELNVNALLLGDSALYLCASSFGSRGVRLTYEQYFGPGTRLTVT.

This chain links TRBV6-5 with TRBJ2-3, with D possibly being TRBD2 (7 bases). V was shortened by 7 bases and J by 8 bases, with 19 bases between the two germline ends. This CDR3 contains 14 residues. CDR1 and CDR2 from the germline V gene are MNHEY and SVGAGI. CDR3 bases: TGTGCCAGCAAGGATCGGGGGGCGGTACGTACGCAGTATTTT. Translation: CASKDRGAVRTQYF.

As to this clone: One junction end does not reproduce the germline sequence, and a read error may be involved. The V and J genes are TRBV2 and TRBJ2-4, with D unresolved. Germline V gene lookup returns CDR1 SNHLY and CDR2 FYNNEI. The length of the CDR3 is 11 residues. In DNA, the CDR3 is TGTGCCAGCAGTTTTCACCACGTAGTGGACTTC. This sequence encodes CASSFHHVVDF.